A selection of T cell receptor beta chains follows, all from one sample in a study of human T cells and chemical hapten exposure. MiXCR, run by TCRdb on the RACE reads, gives a single entry per CDR3 protein. Of tens of thousands of distinct CDR3 sequences in the sample, roughly 7.1% were seen once. The specimen comprised whole blood, sampled in connection with sensitization to the hapten diphenylcyclopropenone (DPC). All receptors come from a woman aged 30 to 39 with alopecia areata. Some clones in this sample may be carry-over from other donors' samples. The CDR3 runs from the conserved cysteine through the conserved F or W. D genes are given only for firm matches. Clone size is shown for a subset of rows, as once, few, many or a class of expanded clone.

V gene	J gene	D gene	clone size	CDR3 protein	CDR3 DNA
TRBV5-6	TRBJ2-4	NA	many	CASSSFSGNIQYF	TGTGCCAGCAGCTCCTTTTCCGGAAACATTCAGTACTTC
TRBV20-1	TRBJ2-7	NA	many	CSASLTQNYEQYF	TGCAGTGCTAGCCTCACACAGAACTACGAGCAGTACTTC
TRBV12-3/TRBV12-4	TRBJ1-4	NA	NA	CASSLARWGLVEKLFF	TGTGCCAGCAGTTTAGCGCGGTGGGGTCTTGTTGAAAAACTGTTTTTT
TRBV20-1	TRBJ1-1	NA	many	CSARNLYTGMNTEAFF	TGCAGTGCTAGAAATCTATACACAGGGATGAACACTGAAGCTTTCTTT
TRBV6-1	TRBJ2-6	NA	few	CASSNAVSGANVLTF	TGTGCCAGCAGTAACGCGGTATCTGGGGCCAACGTCCTGACTTTC
TRBV2	TRBJ2-1	NA	medium-sized	CASSDVAGTINEQFF	TGTGCCAGCAGTGATGTTGCAGGCACTATCAATGAGCAGTTCTTC
TRBV20-1	TRBJ2-5	TRBD2	many	CSARDLDGGAWETQYF	TGCAGTGCTAGAGATCTGGACGGGGGGGCCTGGGAGACCCAGTACTTC
TRBV7-2	TRBJ2-2	NA	few	CASSLDLVSGELFF	TGTGCCAGCAGCTTAGATCTAGTGAGCGGGGAGCTGTTTTTT
TRBV5-4	TRBJ2-1	TRBD2	few	CASSTSSGGPRNEQFF	TGTGCCAGCAGCACGTCCTCGGGGGGGCCGCGGAATGAGCAGTTCTTC
TRBV7-2	TRBJ2-7	TRBD2	many	CASSLGRGGAGYEQYF	TGTGCCAGCAGCTTAGGACGCGGGGGGGCCGGATACGAGCAGTACTTC
TRBV6-6	TRBJ2-1	NA	many	CASSYFLGNEQFF	TGTGCCAGCAGTTACTTCCTGGGCAATGAGCAGTTCTTC
TRBV9	TRBJ1-1	NA	many	CASSPPQFMNTEAFF	TGTGCCAGCAGCCCACCGCAGTTCATGAACACTGAAGCTTTCTTT
TRBV18	TRBJ1-1	NA	many	CASSPMVLTGNTEAFF	TGTGCCAGCTCACCAATGGTACTGACAGGGAACACTGAAGCTTTCTTT
TRBV20-1	TRBJ2-7	NA	few	CSAKRDSTLTYEQYF	TGCAGTGCCAAGCGCGACAGCACCTTAACCTACGAGCAGTACTTC
TRBV20-1	TRBJ2-1	TRBD2	few	CSASSGGGAFRNEQFF	TGCAGTGCTAGTTCTGGCGGGGGGGCCTTTCGCAATGAGCAGTTCTTC
TRBV6-4	TRBJ2-3	TRBD2	NA	CASSVNGGGTDTQYF	TGTGCCAGCAGTGTGAACGGGGGGGGCACAGATACGCAGTATTTT
TRBV12-3/TRBV12-4	TRBJ2-5	NA	few	CASSCKETQYF	TGTGCCAGCAGTTGCAAAGAGACCCAGTACTTC
TRBV20-1	TRBJ2-4	TRBD2	many	CSARFTAGGGNIQYF	TGCAGTGCTAGGTTCACAGCGGGGGGCGGAAACATTCAGTACTTC
TRBV30	TRBJ1-1	NA	NA	CASSWNTEAFF	TGTGCCTCCAGTTGGAACACTGAAGCTTTCTTT
TRBV7-9	TRBJ2-4	NA	few	CASSPRPALTAKNIQYF	TGTGCCAGCAGCCCCCGACCCGCCCTGACGGCCAAAAACATTCAGTACTTC
TRBV27	TRBJ2-7	NA	many	CASSQDYEQYF	TGTGCCAGCAGCCAGGACTACGAGCAGTACTTC
TRBV5-4	TRBJ1-5	NA	NA	CASSWRDGPQHF	TGTGCCAGCAGCTGGAGGGATGGTCCCCAGCATTTT
TRBV2	TRBJ1-1	TRBD1	many	CASSTQGALNTEAFF	TGTGCCAGCAGTACGCAGGGGGCGTTGAACACTGAAGCTTTCTTT
TRBV29-1	TRBJ1-1	NA	many	CSVEGRYTEAFF	TGCAGCGTTGAAGGACGGTACACTGAAGCTTTCTTT
TRBV18	TRBJ2-1	NA	NA	CASSPRDRGYNEQFF	TGTGCCAGCTCACCACGCGACAGAGGCTACAATGAGCAGTTCTTC
TRBV2	TRBJ2-7	TRBD2	NA	CASSDGRLAGGGEQYF	TGTGCCAGCAGTGATGGTAGACTAGCGGGGGGAGGGGAGCAGTACTTC
TRBV9	TRBJ2-5	TRBD1	many	CASSGSTGAGKTQYF	TGTGCCAGCAGCGGCTCCACAGGGGCAGGAAAGACCCAGTACTTC
TRBV2	TRBJ1-6	TRBD1	few	CASSFDRVAYNSPLHF	TGTGCCAGCAGTTTTGACAGGGTCGCCTATAATTCACCCCTCCACTTT
TRBV5-4	TRBJ2-4	NA	NA	CASSDGQLAKNIQYF	TGTGCCAGCAGCGACGGACAGCTAGCCAAAAACATTCAGTACTTC
TRBV29-1	TRBJ1-1	NA	many	CSVVRDTEAFF	TGCAGCGTGGTTAGGGACACTGAAGCTTTCTTT
TRBV6-1	TRBJ1-2	NA	NA	CASSERERQYYGYTF	TGTGCCAGCAGTGAAAGGGAAAGACAGTACTATGGCTACACCTTC
TRBV3-1	TRBJ2-3	TRBD2	many	CASSPGASGGTDTQYF	TGTGCCAGCAGCCCTGGGGCTAGCGGGGGAACAGATACGCAGTATTTT
TRBV12-5	TRBJ1-2	NA	few	CASGLNPGSNYGYTF	TGTGCTAGTGGTTTGAATCCTGGCAGTAACTATGGCTACACCTTC
TRBV19	TRBJ2-1	TRBD1	few	CASSIEFFGTGSGNEQFF	TGTGCCAGTAGTATAGAGTTCTTCGGGACAGGGTCAGGCAATGAGCAGTTCTTC
TRBV3-1	TRBJ1-4	NA	NA	CASSQSRANEKLFF	TGTGCCAGCAGCCAAAGTAGGGCTAATGAAAAACTGTTTTTT
TRBV27	TRBJ2-3	NA	few	CASSVGLGYTQYF	TGTGCCAGCAGCGTAGGGTTAGGATATACGCAGTATTTT
TRBV30	TRBJ1-5	NA	many	CAWSVTDRNQPQHF	TGTGCCTGGAGTGTAACCGATCGCAATCAGCCCCAGCATTTT
TRBV27	TRBJ1-2	NA	few	CASSWGRTNYGYTF	TGTGCCAGCAGTTGGGGCAGGACTAACTATGGCTACACCTTC
TRBV20-1	TRBJ1-4	NA	few	CSARPTGSWEKLFF	TGCAGTGCTAGACCAACAGGGTCGTGGGAAAAACTGTTTTTT
TRBV9	TRBJ1-5	NA	NA	CASSVRSNQPQHF	TGTGCCAGCAGCGTTAGGAGCAATCAGCCCCAGCATTTT
TRBV2	TRBJ1-3	NA	NA	CASRVSGNTIYF	TGTGCCAGTCGGGTGTCTGGAAACACCATATATTTT
TRBV6-5	TRBJ2-4	NA	NA	CASSYMRGAKNIQYF	TGTGCCAGCAGTTACATGCGGGGAGCCAAAAACATTCAGTACTTC